This is a list of T cell receptor beta chains from one sample in a study of human T cells and chemical hapten exposure. Each CDR3 protein gets one entry after TCRdb re-called the RACE reads with MiXCR. This sample has around 34,000 distinct CDR3 sequences, with 5% to 7% found just once. This sample comprised whole blood, obtained in connection with sensitization to the hapten diphenylcyclopropenone (DPC). These receptors were taken from a woman in her 30s with alopecia areata. Some clones in this sample may be carry-over from other donors' samples. The CDR3 runs from the conserved cysteine through the conserved F or W. D genes are given only for firm matches. Clone size is not always given. Where it is, it says once, few, many or a class for expanded clones.

TRBJ2-1,TRBV12-3/TRBV12-4,TRBD2,many,TGTGCCAGCAGTGGACTAGCGGGGCTTGGTGAGCAGTTCTTC,CASSGLAGLGEQFF
TRBJ2-7,TRBV12-3/TRBV12-4,NA,many,TGTGCCAGCATCAACCAGGGAGGCTACGAGCAGTACTTC,CASINQGGYEQYF
TRBJ1-1,TRBV30,NA,NA,TGTGCCTGGAACATGGGCAGACAGTCCACTGAAGCTTTCTTT,CAWNMGRQSTEAFF
TRBJ2-7,TRBV20-1,TRBD2,many,TGCAGTGCTAGAGATCCCAGGACTAGCGGGGGTCACGAGCAGTACTTC,CSARDPRTSGGHEQYF
TRBJ2-3,TRBV29-1,TRBD2,many,TGCAGCGTTGAGCTTAGCGGGGGGGCCCCTGATACGCAGTATTTT,CSVELSGGAPDTQYF
TRBJ1-6,TRBV7-2,NA,many,TGTGCCAGCAGCTTAGAACGGGCAGCGAGCTCCTATAATTCACCCCTCCACTTT,CASSLERAASSYNSPLHF
TRBJ2-2,TRBV2,NA,many,TGTGCCAGCAGTGAAGTGTCCACCGGGGAGCTGTTTTTT,CASSEVSTGELFF
TRBJ2-3,TRBV12-3/TRBV12-4,TRBD1,few,TGTGCCAGCAGTCGGGACAGTAGAAGCACAGATACGCAGTATTTT,CASSRDSRSTDTQYF
TRBJ1-6,TRBV4-1,TRBD1,few,TGCGCCAGCAGAGTACAGGGGGCGCATTCACCCCTCCACTTT,CASRVQGAHSPLHF
TRBJ1-3,TRBV7-6,NA,NA,TGTGCCAGCAGCGACAAAGTAAACTCTGGAAACACCATATATTTT,CASSDKVNSGNTIYF
TRBJ1-4,TRBV12-3/TRBV12-4,NA,many,TGTGCCAGCAGCGACGGGGGATCTGGTGAAAAACTGTTTTTT,CASSDGGSGEKLFF
TRBJ2-2,TRBV24-1,NA,many,TGTGCCACCAGTGATTCCCCCGGGGCAGGCCCGAACACCGGGGAGCTGTTTTTT,CATSDSPGAGPNTGELFF
TRBJ2-3,TRBV14,TRBD2,many,TGTGCCAGCAGCCTGGGACTAGGGCCCCTCGATACGCAGTATTTT,CASSLGLGPLDTQYF
TRBJ2-3,TRBV7-2,NA,many,TGTGCCAGCAGCCGAAGATTAGGGGGAGTGGGCACAGATACGCAGTATTTT,CASSRRLGGVGTDTQYF
TRBJ2-7,TRBV6-5,NA,few,TGTGCCAGCAGTCTCGCCGGGGAGCAGTACTTC,CASSLAGEQYF
TRBJ1-5,TRBV7-2,NA,NA,TGTGCCAGCAGCTTATCTGGACAGAGCAATCAGCCCCAGCATTTT,CASSLSGQSNQPQHF
TRBJ2-1,TRBV28,NA,NA,TGTGCCAGCACCGAGGACTTGAGCAATTACAATGAGCAGTTCTTC,CASTEDLSNYNEQFF